This note documents a single TCR beta chain sequence. No cognate antigen has been identified for it. Per-nucleotide qualities are absent, and no much larger clonotype sits a single base away. Whole blood was collected in K2EDTA tubes by collaborating institutions according to the institutions' own protocols. For TCRbeta analysis, collaborators shipped samples as frozen whole blood, isolated PBMCs, or DNA extracted from either of those sample types. The sample comes from a study of blood T cell repertoires in COVID-19 (TCRdb year 2020). In terms of the full investigation: Samples from collaborators originated in the United States, Italy and Spain and spanned both the acute and convalescent phases of COVID-19. Nearly every sample came with metadata listing a de-identified subject ID, COVID-19 status, age in years and sex. Deeply sampled blood TCRbeta repertoires from subjects exposed to, actively infected with, or recovered from COVID-19 were included in the dataset. Where available, HLA class I and class II types were taken from metadata supplied by the sample provider and were not determined by assay-based typing. Samples came from the ongoing ImmuneRACE study (first 160 participants) plus 1,254 subjects from 6 global collaborators. The repertoires were released in a freely available public database meant as a resource for research on the immune response to SARS-CoV-2. The prospective study material was composed of cDNA or gDNA derived from T cells, B-cell-depleted T cells, or PBMCs.

Study-wide findings and limitations: The quantity of clinical and demographic metadata differed by source and by participant and was supplied without curation.

At the junction V is shortened by 4 bases and J by 9 bases, with 13 bases in between. Via the germline V gene (reference sequence), CDR1 is LNHDA and CDR2 SQIVND. From the cysteine through the phenylalanine, the CDR3 covers 13 amino acids. Only CDR3 DNA remains: 39 bases, in frame from the first base. The immunoSEQ Assay, a bias-controlled multiplex PCR, was used to amplify TCRbeta CDR3 regions from genomic DNA. The published analysis was carried out like this. Nucleated cell counts per sample were estimated from amplification of reference gene primers within the assay. Sequence reads were collapsed and filtered to measure the absolute abundance of every unique TCRbeta CDR3 rearrangement. For each sample, productive Simpson clonality was calculated by taking the square root of Simpson's diversity index across productive rearrangements. Sourced from immuneACCESS, this table was stored by TCRdb with only in-frame sequences that have V and J called. A share of the clones is absent; for the studies checked, an unresolved V gene accounts for under half, and the remainder has no known explanation. That table gives V, J and clone size, and the DNA gave D and trimming. The sample profile shows some 330,000 clones; over 75% of them were found once. Of the sample, approximately 4% falls within the top ten clones.

This TCR derives from a woman between 50 and 59 years old with active or convalescent COVID-19. The chain is encoded by TRBV19 joined to TRBJ2-4, and TRBD1 may be the D gene, going by 6 matching bases. Sequenced: peripheral blood. The CDR3 sequence is CASSSYRDGIQYF. The DNA sequence reads TGTGCCAGTAGTAGCTACAGGGATGGCATTCAGTACTTC.